Described below is a single T cell receptor (beta chain) sequence and its context. The antigen it recognizes is unknown. No much larger clone exists at a distance of one base, and base qualities are not known. From the cysteine up to the phenylalanine, the CDR3 has a length of 16 residues. The sequence is cut down to CDR3 DNA, 48 bases in frame from base 1. V is cut back by 1 base and J by 0 bases, with 4 bases in the junction unmatched. Sequences SGHNT (CDR1) and YENEEA (CDR2) are obtained from the germline V gene. The cohort consisted of 650 to 700 healthy bone marrow donors. At the time of sampling, all cohort members were nominally healthy, though unrecorded immune exposures were likely present. The donor was CMV seropositive and was included in the group of almost 300 seropositive cohort members. Each donor provided a peripheral blood sample, and peripheral blood mononuclear cells were used for TCR beta sequencing. The Qiagen DNeasy Blood Extraction Kit was used to extract genomic DNA from the blood cell samples.

The data are from a study of cytomegalovirus exposure and HLA in healthy donors (dated by TCRdb to 2017 to 2019). Regarding the complete study: An earlier analysis of approximately 640 of the donors reported more than 250 Gb of sequence data and some 120 million unique TCR beta sequences from around 200 million T cells. The study combined high-throughput TCR immunosequencing, statistical association of individual TCRs with disease status, and machine learning to predict cytomegalovirus infection status. To study patterns of TCR occurrence, a later analysis re-analyzed previously published TCR beta repertoires from around 700 donors and added high-resolution HLA genotyping. An earlier analysis of 500 to 650 of the donors applied high-throughput TCR beta sequencing to assess whether each TCR beta V gene segment acted as functional or pseudogenic. Of the roughly 400 genotyped donors, 65% to 90% fell in the genetic ancestry cluster associated with self-reported Caucasian donors. Rather than using new phenotypic data, the later analysis identified candidate immune exposures from TCR beta sequences and from how often those sequences occurred across donors. In a later genetic analysis, genome-wide SNP genotypes for about 55% of the roughly 700 donors were used, and that subset was treated as a discovery cohort. Class I and class II HLA loci were covered by the typing at four-digit resolution. The T cell repertoires of roughly 660 subjects were profiled by immunosequencing and related to cytomegalovirus serostatus. Typing coverage varied by locus: roughly 620-640 donors for A, B, C, DRB1 and DQB1; more than 500 for DQA1; about 590 for DPA1; 450 to 480 for DPB1. Every repertoire in the discovery cohort had been generated on one and the same sequencing platform. Donor age, sex, ethnicity and CMV serostatus were collected together with the repertoire data. In addition to the first cohort of several hundred subjects, a separate validation cohort of around 110 different subjects was used. Among almost 400 genotyped donors of the cohort, an average of 235,054 unique TCR beta nucleotide sequences were sequenced per donor, around a sixth of them non-productive. The study was designed to test whether signatures of past pathogen exposure could be identified by cataloging public T cell receptors. Roughly 300 gigabases of sequencing data and 70 million to 95 million unique TCR sequences made up an early release that covered fewer than 650 HLA-typed donors. Five DR-DQ haplotypes were treated as single units for association and clustering because of strong linkage in the cohort. Here is what the overall study found, with its caveats: Compared with the approximately 720-donor mean, donors in an Asian-associated ancestry cluster had fewer N-insertions in productive TCRs, according to a later genetic analysis. Broadly in line with IMGT annotations, most TCR beta V segments showed up in productive rearrangements about 90% or about 30% of the time in an earlier analysis of several hundred of the donors. Correlated functional status among segregating V segments might reflect linkage disequilibrium, but an unknown experimental factor could not be ruled out. The classifier was reported to diagnose cytomegalovirus status with high specificity and sensitivity in both the original cohort and the validation cohort. In this cohort, only TCR beta chains were sequenced, and detectable features were limited by the absence of alpha or paired-chain data. At a false discovery rate of 0.05, a later analysis linked roughly 17,000 TCR beta sequences to specific HLA alleles. The study gave a list of 150 to 200 TCR beta chains associated with cytomegalovirus. A later genetic analysis associated a missense DCLRE1C variant with V-gene and J-gene trimming of TCR beta chains, and an independent cohort replicated the association. When HLA alleles, especially DR and DQ, strongly co-occurred, attributing TCR associations to individual alleles was difficult. Because counts were too low, 15 to 20 rarely observed V segments, including chromosome 9 orphons, were left out of the earlier analysis of roughly 600 of the donors. A further reported finding was that TCR beta sequences accurately predicted the HLA-A and HLA-B alleles for most subjects in the first cohort. A cluster of highly shared sequence variants was judged likely to be a technical artifact of the sequencing pipeline. In a later analysis, several top co-occurrence clusters were reported to appear linked to parvovirus B19, influenza, CMV and Epstein-Barr virus. The authors suggested that the approach could potentially be generalized to other disease states and immunological phenotypes. For the cohort, immune exposure information was limited to CMV serostatus. Presence/absence analyses assumed roughly uniform sequencing depth across donors, an assumption that may not hold. Because HLA typing was unavailable for some donors at each locus, only the typed subset was used in association tests. In a later analysis, HLA-associated TCR beta chains were found to be more clonally expanded and to have lower generation probabilities than equally common non-associated chains. Across donors, most TCR sequences were observed very rarely, whereas some public TCRs were present in many individuals. According to a later analysis, TCR association rates differed among HLA loci, with DRB1 alleles showing the most associated TCRs and HLA-C alleles showing the fewest. According to a later analysis, most CMV-associated TCR beta chains appeared to be HLA-restricted, and the HLA associations seemed to be driven largely by CMV exposure. In vitro tests confirmed that a few of the cytomegalovirus-associated TCR beta chains recognize cytomegalovirus antigens. Because the 87-base-pair reads could not distinguish some IMGT-functional V segments, including TRBV6-2 and TRBV6-3, those segments were excluded.

Library generation was performed with the immunoSEQ multiplex PCR assay. The multiplex PCR relied on a mix of 60 forward primers for TCR Vbeta segments and 13 reverse primers for TCR Jbeta segments. Amplification of the CDR3 region of rearranged TCR beta genes was performed with a multiplex PCR assay on genomic DNA. The amplified TCR beta libraries were sequenced on the Illumina HiSeq System as 87-base-pair reads. The study's own analysis went as follows. A later analysis tallied about 77 million unique TCR beta chains across the 660 or so repertoires, and about 12 million of those chains were shared by two or more donors. To remove PCR and sequencing errors, raw reads were error-corrected and collapsed into unique sequences using a nearest-neighbor algorithm that merged closely related sequences. V, D and J gene segments were assigned by aligning CDR3 sequences to IMGT reference sequences. Each retained sequence needed at least a six-nucleotide match to both a V gene segment and a J gene segment. A rearrangement was called productive if the CDR3 had no stop codons and remained in frame with V and J, and every other rearrangement was called non-productive. CDR3 was defined by IMGT convention, running from the second conserved V-encoded cysteine to the conserved J-encoded phenylalanine. In an earlier analysis of more than 550 of the donors, sequences lacking an unambiguous match to a single V gene segment were excluded. An earlier analysis of fewer than 750 of the donors classified V segments as functional when productive rearrangements were above 56.7% and as segregating when the standard deviation between donors was above 5%. A statistical classification framework was built for diagnosing cytomegalovirus status from the catalog of TCR beta chain sequences. In a later analysis, TCR nucleotide sequences were compared against IMGT/GENE-DB human TR gene sequences so that V and J genes could be assigned. In a later analysis, CDR3 sequences and most-parsimonious VDJ recombination scenarios were assigned using the TCRdist pipeline. A later analysis defined each TCR beta chain by its CDR3 amino acid sequence plus V-gene family, and excluded reads lacking a unique V-gene family. To address suspected cross-contamination and a sequencing artifact, a later analysis removed roughly 580 highly shared, low-generation-probability nucleotide sequences. In a later analysis, a clonal expansion index was calculated for each public chain from normalized within-repertoire ranks of inferred template counts. In a later analysis, generation probabilities were computed using a VDJ recombination model fitted to out-of-frame rearrangements, and the results were checked against IGoR. In a later analysis, TCR-TCR, TCR-HLA and TCR-CMV co-occurrence was scored with hypergeometric tests, and a repertoire-size bias correction was applied to TCR pairs. A later analysis estimated false discovery rates by permuting HLA or CMV assignments 20 times. A later analysis grouped co-occurring TCRs with DBSCAN, adding TCRdist sequence similarity when clustering within HLA-allele-positive subsets. Repertoires with fewer than 30,000 or more than 120,000 public chains were left out of co-occurrence clustering, as were four to six repertoires with anomalous nucleotide sharing. Drawn from immuneACCESS, this table holds only the in-frame rearrangements with V and J called that TCRdb kept. Clones are partly lost; checked studies trace under half to an unresolved V gene and leave the rest unexplained. V and J calls and clone size are as listed in that table; D and trimming were resolved from the DNA. Counted in this sample were about 160,000 clones; about three quarters of them appeared once. Around 3.2% of the sample is in the top ten clones.

Specimen: PBMCs. This clonotype was obtained from a woman in her fifties or sixties in good health and CMV-seropositive. The chain is made from TRBV11-3 and TRBJ1-1; 8 central nucleotides agree with TRBD1. The nucleotide sequence is TGTGCCAGCAGCTTAGGGCTACAGGGGGTGAACACTGAAGCTTTCTTT. Its translation is CASSLGLQGVNTEAFF.